This TCR beta chain was captured by sequencing in a study of T cell responses to AZD1222 COVID-19 vaccine. Study details: Timing groups of about 4 and about 12 weeks for second doses were pooled. Notes on the study in general: Repertoire collection took place solely once the T cell response had peaked. Of the AZD1222 recipients, only 5 to 7 were seropositive at baseline. Spike regions recognized by vaccine-associated CD4 TCRs spanned the protein, led by 160-218 and 743-854.

From germline, CDR1 is SGHNT and CDR2 YYREEE (reference sequence). CDR3 length equals 15 residues. V was cut by 3 bases and J by 4 bases, with 16 bases left in between. As concerns this clone: The antigen remains undetermined.

Produced via immunoSEQ multiplex PCR; TCRdb's table is partial and in-frame only. The sample records roughly 180,000 clones, over 80% being singletons. The sequence came from an adult in good health. The chain has TRBV5-4 and TRBJ1-1; TRBD1 is a possible D gene (5 bases). Material: peripheral blood, obtained on day 0 of AZD1222 vaccination. DNA for the CDR3: TGTGCCAGCAGCTCCGGGGGGGAAAGGGGCACTGAAGCTTTCTTT. Encoded protein: CASSSGGERGTEAFF.